One and the same sample provided the 9 T cell receptor beta chains below, sequenced in a study of blood T cell repertoires in COVID-19. Using immunoSEQ multiplex PCR, the repertoire was profiled, and TCRdb retains in-frame clones only, with some absent. The repertoire consists of 250,000 to 350,000 clones, with approximately 86% occurring once and the leading ten covering roughly 2%. Sequencing was done on a sample of peripheral blood. All receptors come from a woman between 50 and 59 years old who had recovered from COVID-19.

This chain links TRBV4-2 with TRBJ2-7; tentatively, D is TRBD2 (5 bases). V was cut by 0 bases and J by 4 bases, with 10 bases left in between. The CDR3 loop spans 14 amino acids. Germline V lookup: CDR1 LGHNA, CDR2 YNFKEQ. The CDR3 loop reads CASSQEKPGYEQYF. CDR3 coding DNA: TGTGCCAGCAGCCAAGAGAAACCGGGGTACGAGCAGTACTTC.

V and J are TRBV19 and TRBJ2-1; D call uncertain. The CDR3 covers 16 residues. The V gene's germline CDR1 is LNHDA and CDR2 SQIVND (reference sequence). Trimming left V 3 bases short and J 8 bases short, with 20 bases between. The CDR3 loop reads CASSIVPRMSRDEQFF. CDR3 nucleotides: TGTGCCAGTAGTATCGTTCCCCGTATGAGTCGCGATGAGCAGTTCTTC.

V usage is TRBV27 and J usage is TRBJ1-2; D not resolved. Per germline, CDR1 MNHEY and CDR2 SMNVEV (reference sequence). The CDR3 totals 13 residues. V was shortened by 9 bases and J by 10 bases, with 21 bases between the two germline ends. The CDR3, as DNA: TGTGCCAGTTCAATTACTTCGGGAGCCCTCTACACCTTC. This gives the protein CASSITSGALYTF.

The chain recombines TRBV28 with TRBJ1-4; possibly TRBD1 for D (6 bases). CDR3 length: 18 residues. Trimming removed 5 bases from V and 5 bases from J, with 24 bases in between. Per germline, CDR1 MDHEN and CDR2 SYDVKM. CDR3 sequence (DNA): TGTGCCAGCAGTCTAAGCCCACACACGACAGGCTACAATGAAAAACTGTTTTTT. It specifies CASSLSPHTTGYNEKLFF.

This clone was counted only a few times. V gene TRBV5-4 combines with J gene TRBJ1-1; 10 positions match TRBD1. This CDR3 is 17 amino acids long. Trimming took 5 bases from V and 3 from J; bases not matched to a gene: 13. CDR1 is SGHNT, CDR2 YYREEE, per germline (reference sequence). CDR3 nucleotide sequence: TGTGCCAGCAGTCCTCGGACAGGGGGGCCCGGTGACACTGAAGCTTTCTTT. It yields the protein CASSPRTGGPGDTEAFF.

Ten or more counts support this clone. V usage is TRBV28 and J usage is TRBJ2-7; perhaps TRBD1 as D (5 bases). Looked up from germline, CDR1 is MDHEN and CDR2 is SYDVKM. V was pared by 7 bases and J by 3 bases, with 16 bases between. The CDR3 is 14 residues long. The CDR3 loop reads CASTLGQGRYEQYF. The CDR3 DNA is TGTGCCAGCACCTTGGGGCAGGGCCGCTACGAGCAGTACTTC.

V is TRBV15 and J is TRBJ1-1; D is undetermined. This CDR3 spans 16 amino acids. Germline CDR1 and CDR2: LNHNV and YYDKDF (reference sequence). The germline V and J ends were trimmed by 1 base and 3 bases, with 15 bases remaining between them. CDR3 nucleotide sequence: TGTGCCACCAGCAGAGGTCGGGGAAATGGGGACACTGAAGCTTTCTTT. Protein: CATSRGRGNGDTEAFF. The full variable domain, in which reference TRBV15 and TRBJ1-1 provide the parts outside the CDR3, is DAMVIQNPRYQVTQFGKPVTLSCSQTLNHNVMYWYQQKSSQAPKLLFHYYDKDFNNEADTPDNFQSRRPNTSFCFLDIRSPGLGDTAMYLCATSRGRGNGDTEAFFGQGTRLTVV.

This sequence joins TRBV28 and TRBJ1-5; the D gene is possibly TRBD1 (5 bases). Between the trimmed V and J ends, which lost 1 base and 3 bases, there was a span of 13 bases. The CDR3 loop spans 16 amino acids. Germline assignment: CDR1 MDHEN and CDR2 SYDVKM. The CDR3 DNA follows: TGTGCCAGCAGTTTATATGCGGGGACGGTCAATCAGCCCCAGCATTTT. The encoded protein is CASSLYAGTVNQPQHF.

The CDR3: CASGWTHSGANVLTF. The DNA for the CDR3 is TGTGCTAGTGGTTGGACACACTCTGGGGCCAACGTCCTGACTTTC. The chain carries TRBV12-5 and TRBJ2-6; tentatively, D is TRBD1 (5 bases). The ends were cut back, 4 bases at V and 0 bases at J, with 7 bases in the middle. The CDR3 covers 15 residues. Germline values: CDR1 LGHNT, CDR2 FRNRAP.